One sample yielded the 23 T cell receptor beta chains listed below, sequenced in a study of neurological immune-mediated disorders. TCRdb reprocessed the 5' RACE reads via MiXCR and lists one record per CDR3 protein. The sample has over 25,000 distinct CDR3 sequences; about 1.4% are singletons. The sample comprised PBMCs. The receptors here all came from a woman under 40 with multiple sclerosis.

This clonotype has ten or more counts. The chain uses TRBV3-1 and TRBJ1-1; D is perhaps TRBD1 (5 bases). This CDR3 is 17 amino acids long. V was clipped by 1 base and J by 3 bases, with 18 bases between them. Germline V gives CDR1 LGHDT, CDR2 YNNKEL (reference sequence). CDR3 nucleotides: TGTGCCAGCAGCCAAGGGACGTTAAGGGGCCGGGACACTGAAGCTTTCTTT. Protein product: CASSQGTLRGRDTEAFF.

This clonotype was recorded many times. V is TRBV6-1 and J is TRBJ1-2; no firm D call. Between the trimmed V and J ends, which lost 5 bases and 2 bases, there was a span of 9 bases. Per the germline V gene, CDR1 is MNHNS and CDR2 is SASEGT. There are 13 residues in the CDR3. The CDR3 DNA sequence: TGTGCCAGCAGTCGTCACCTAAACTATGGCTACACCTTC. Translated, it gives CASSRHLNYGYTF.

The table lists this clonotype with many counts. The chain joins TRBV7-2 to TRBJ2-1; 11 bases align to TRBD1. This CDR3 contains 17 residues. Germline CDR1 and CDR2: SGHTA and FQGNSA. V was clipped by 2 bases and J by 5 bases; unmatched bases: 8. In nucleotides, the CDR3 is TGTGCCAGCAGCTTAAACATCCGGGACAGGGGGGACAATGAGCAGTTCTTC. This encodes CASSLNIRDRGDNEQFF.

There are a few counts of this clonotype. This chain links TRBV5-6 with TRBJ2-7; D is possibly TRBD1 (9 bases). The CDR3 has 15 amino acids. CDR1 SGHDT and CDR2 YYEEEE come from the germline V gene. Trimming took 4 bases from V and 4 from J, leaving 18 bases between them. In DNA, the CDR3 is TGTGCCAGCAGCCGTAGCGGGACAGGGAATTACGAGCAGTACTTC. The encoded protein is CASSRSGTGNYEQYF.

This clonotype was recorded many times. This chain uses TRBV5-1 with TRBJ2-7, with 7 bases lining up with TRBD2. The CDR3 has 15 amino acids. Germline V gene data show CDR1 as SGHRS and CDR2 as YFSETQ. With 2 bases clipped from V and 1 base from J, the junction kept 6 bases outside the gene matches. The CDR3, as DNA: TGCGCCAGCAGCTTACGGGGGGATACTTCCTACGAGCAGTACTTC. This encodes CASSLRGDTSYEQYF.

This clonotype was counted at least ten times. This chain links TRBV7-2 with TRBJ2-1; D not resolved. V lost 1 base, J lost 10 bases, and 5 bases lay in between. This CDR3 is built from 11 residues. Germline assignment: CDR1 SGHTA and CDR2 FQGNSA. The CDR3 bases are TGTGCCAGCAGCTTAGGGAGAGAGCAGTTCTTC. Translation gives CASSLGREQFF. The full variable domain, rest sourced from reference TRBV7-2 and TRBJ2-1, is GAGVSQSPSNKVTEKGKDVELRCDPISGHTALYWYRQSLGQGLEFLIYFQGNSAPDKSGLPSDRFSAERTGGSVSTLTIQRTQQEDSAVYLCASSLGREQFFGPGTRLTVL.

This clonotype occurred many times. The gene calls are TRBV20-1 and TRBJ2-7; D perhaps matches TRBD1 (5 bases). In germline, CDR1 is DFQATT, CDR2 SNEGSKA (reference sequence). Trimming left V 1 base short and J 9 bases short, with 10 bases between. The CDR3 is made up of 11 amino acids. This chain's CDR3 is CSARVAGWQYF. In DNA, the CDR3 is TGCAGTGCTAGAGTGGCAGGGTGGCAGTACTTC.

There are many counts of this clonotype. The chain is built from TRBV7-2 and TRBJ2-3; D may match TRBD1 or TRBD2 (5 bases each). This CDR3 region has 15 residues. The germline V gene has CDR1 SGHTA and CDR2 FQGNSA. The V and J ends lost 3 bases and 2 bases respectively, with 12 bases between them. For the CDR3, the DNA is TGTGCCAGCAGCTTTGGGGGTGGGGACACAGATACGCAGTATTTT. This sequence encodes CASSFGGGDTDTQYF.

In this sample, this clonotype turned up many times. V gene TRBV20-1 combines with J gene TRBJ2-5; possibly TRBD2 for D (7 bases). The germline gives CDR1 DFQATT, CDR2 SNEGSKA (reference sequence). The CDR3 length is 13 residues. V dropped 6 bases and J dropped 5 bases, with 16 bases sitting between them. The DNA of the CDR3 is TGCAGTGCCCCTGAAGGGGGGGGGGAGACCCAGTACTTC. Protein sequence: CSAPEGGGETQYF.

This clonotype occurred many times. The J gene is TRBJ2-1, the V gene TRBV7-8; D remains unclear. Deletions cut 8 bases from V and 0 bases from J, with 14 bases between. The CDR3 loop spans 15 amino acids. Germline CDR1 SGHVS, CDR2 FQNEAQ. This chain's CDR3 is CASLPRSLSYNEQFF. The DNA of the CDR3 is TGTGCCAGCCTCCCCCGGTCACTCTCCTACAATGAGCAGTTCTTC.

At least ten counts were recorded for this clonotype. This chain joins TRBV6-4 and TRBJ2-3; D call uncertain. The CDR3 runs 15 residues. Germline assignment: CDR1 MRHNA and CDR2 SNTAGT. Trimming removed 0 bases from V and 1 base from J, with 8 bases in between. CDR3 region: CASSDSIQGTDTQYF. Here the CDR3 DNA reads TGTGCCAGCAGTGACTCGATCCAGGGCACAGATACGCAGTATTTT.

This clonotype has more than one count but fewer than ten. A much bigger clone sits one base away, suggesting this may be a read error. This CDR3 reads CASTHGVVNTEAFF. The CDR3 nucleotides read TGTGCCAGCACCCACGGCGTTGTGAACACTGAAGCTTTCTTT. The genes are TRBV3-1 and TRBJ1-1; D unresolved. The V end lost 7 bases, the J end lost 0 bases, and 12 bases lay between the germline ends. Germline CDR1 reads LGHDT; CDR2 reads YNNKEL (reference sequence). The CDR3 sequence is 14 residues long.

Ten or more counts support this clonotype. The chain joins TRBV25-1 to TRBJ2-5, with TRBD2 matching over 12 bases. The junction had 8 bases not matched to a gene; V was cut back by 8 bases and J by 4 bases. Per the germline V gene, CDR1 is MGHDK and CDR2 is SYGVNS. The CDR3 is 15 amino acids. The CDR3 DNA is TGTGCCAGCGGCCCTAGCGGGGGGGCGAGAGAGACCCAGTACTTC. As protein: CASGPSGGARETQYF.

On this clonotype itself: A clone one base away is much larger, so this may be a read error. This likely comes from a read error, as the CDR3 has no conserved phenylalanine or tryptophan at its end. V and J are TRBV5-1 and TRBJ2-7; 7 bases map to TRBD1. The CDR3 consists of 14 residues. The V and J ends lost 3 bases and 1 base, in that order; junction bases with no gene match: 4. Germline loops: CDR1 SGHRS, CDR2 YFSETQ. For the CDR3, the DNA is TGCGCCAGCAGCTCCCACAGGGGTTCCTACGAGCAGTACTGC. Translating gives CASSSHRGSYEQYC.

This clonotype was counted many times. The V call is TRBV20-1, the J call TRBJ2-5, with no clear D. V was cut by 6 bases and J by 4 bases, with 6 bases left in between. This CDR3 has 10 residues. The V gene's germline CDR1 is DFQATT and CDR2 SNEGSKA (reference sequence). The CDR3 DNA is TGCAGTGCCGCAACAGAGACCCAGTACTTC. Translating it yields CSAATETQYF.

This clonotype occurred many times. The rearrangement uses TRBV20-1 and TRBJ2-7, with TRBD2 identical over 8 bases. J lost 6 bases, V lost 5 bases, and 6 bases had no gene match. CDR3 length: 12 amino acids. Germline V gene sequence: CDR1 DFQATT, CDR2 SNEGSKA (reference sequence). CDR3 loop: CSALAGGGEQYF. The CDR3 nucleotides are TGCAGTGCTCTGGCGGGGGGAGGCGAGCAGTACTTC.

This clonotype was counted many times. The chain combines TRBV5-1 with TRBJ2-5; D call uncertain. Trimming removed 2 bases from V and 0 bases from J, with 11 bases in between. The CDR3 loop spans 15 amino acids. CDR1 is SGHRS and CDR2 is YFSETQ in the germline V gene. The CDR3 DNA sequence: TGCGCCAGCAGCTTCTTTCCAGGCAACCAAGAGACCCAGTACTTC. This translates into CASSFFPGNQETQYF. Supplemented by reference TRBV5-1 and TRBJ2-5, the full variable domain reads KAGVTQTPRYLIKTRGQQVTLSCSPISGHRSVSWYQQTPGQGLQFLFEYFSETQRNKGNFPGRFSGRQFSNSRSEMNVSTLELGDSALYLCASSFFPGNQETQYFGPGTRLLVL.

This clonotype was detected many times. The rearrangement uses TRBV6-6 and TRBJ1-1, with D possibly TRBD1 on 5 matching bases. There are 12 residues in the CDR3. The V end was cut by 8 bases, the J end by 4 bases, with 11 bases between. Germline assignment: CDR1 MNHNY and CDR2 SVGAGI (reference sequence). CDR3 residues: CASGTGVTEAFF. CDR3 coding DNA: TGTGCCAGCGGGACCGGAGTCACTGAAGCTTTCTTT.

There are many counts of this clonotype. The J gene is TRBJ1-1, the V gene TRBV29-1; maybe TRBD1 (6 bases). Trimming removed 7 bases at V and 8 bases at J, with 11 bases between. The germline gives CDR1 SQVTM, CDR2 ANQGSEA. This CDR3 has 10 residues. CDR3 sequence (DNA): TGCAGCGGTCGAACAGGGGAAGCTTTCTTT. Its translation: CSGRTGEAFF.

This clonotype showed up many times. The gene calls are TRBV7-9 and TRBJ1-5, with D possibly matching TRBD1 (6 bases). Per germline, CDR1 SEHNR and CDR2 FQNEAQ (reference sequence). With 0 bases removed from V and 3 bases from J, the gap between germline ends came to 9 bases. The CDR3 covers 15 residues. As DNA, the CDR3 is TGTGCCAGCAGCTTAGCGGGGGACAACAATCAGCCCCAGCATTTT. It encodes CASSLAGDNNQPQHF.

This clonotype was detected ten times or more. V and J are TRBV20-1 and TRBJ1-6, with D uncertain. The CDR3 covers 13 residues. The V gene's germline CDR1 is DFQATT and CDR2 SNEGSKA (reference sequence). V lost 2 bases and J 9 bases, leaving 11 bases between the germline ends. The CDR3 nucleotides are TGCAGTGCTAGACCTTCGAGTGGTTCACCCCTCCACTTT. Protein: CSARPSSGSPLHF.

The sample holds many counts of this clonotype. This chain joins TRBV7-2 and TRBJ2-4; D is unclear. The CDR3 has 14 amino acids. CDR1 is SGHTA and CDR2 is FQGNSA in the germline V gene. The V gene lost 11 bases and the J gene lost 0 bases, with 14 bases spanning the gap. The CDR3 coding sequence is TGTGCCTCTTCCGCGACGGCAGCCAAAAACATTCAGTACTTC. Translating it yields CASSATAAKNIQYF.

This clonotype was seen at least ten times. This chain uses TRBV5-1 with TRBJ2-1; D assignment may be TRBD1 or TRBD2 (5 bases each). Per germline, CDR1 SGHRS and CDR2 YFSETQ. The germline V and J ends were trimmed by 5 bases and 4 bases, with 19 bases remaining between them. The CDR3 runs to 16 residues. The CDR3 protein is CASRRTPGTRYNEQFF. In nucleotides, the CDR3 is TGCGCCAGCAGACGAACTCCCGGGACCCGATACAATGAGCAGTTCTTC.